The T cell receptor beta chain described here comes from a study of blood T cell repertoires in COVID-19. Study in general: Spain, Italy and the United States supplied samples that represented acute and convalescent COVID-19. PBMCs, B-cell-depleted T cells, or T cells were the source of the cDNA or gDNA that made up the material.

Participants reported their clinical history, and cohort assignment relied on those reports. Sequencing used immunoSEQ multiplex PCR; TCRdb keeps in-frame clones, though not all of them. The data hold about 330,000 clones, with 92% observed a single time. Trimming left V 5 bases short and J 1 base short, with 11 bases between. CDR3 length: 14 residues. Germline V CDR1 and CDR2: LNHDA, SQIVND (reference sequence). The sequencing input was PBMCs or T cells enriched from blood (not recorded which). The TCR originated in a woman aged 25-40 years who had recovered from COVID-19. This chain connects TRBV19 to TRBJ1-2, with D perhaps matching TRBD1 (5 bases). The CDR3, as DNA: TGTGCCAGTAGTGCTCAGGGATTTAACTATGGCTACACCTTC. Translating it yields CASSAQGFNYGYTF.